The clone carrying this T cell receptor beta chain has at least ten counts. Its antigen is not known. The second PCR ran about 6 to 12 cycles with a sample-barcoded 5' primer and J-beta primers. From the 5' RACE reads, TCRdb called clonotypes with MiXCR, one entry per CDR3 protein. Here the sample spans around 1.7 million distinct CDR3 sequences, roughly 27% being singletons. This entry comes from a study of blood T cells in healthy people across ages. Findings of the study overall: Whereas aged donors had fewer naive CD4+ cells, long-lived donors had more of them and higher diversity.

The germline V and J ends were trimmed by 4 bases and 5 bases, with 14 bases remaining between them. Germline lookup yields CDR1 MGHRA and CDR2 YSYEKL. CDR3 length equals 14 residues. The receptor was isolated from a woman aged 25 to 39 in good health. V and J are TRBV4-1 and TRBJ2-5, with D maybe TRBD2 (6 bases). Sequenced input: blood. CDR3 DNA sequence: TGCGCCAGCAGCCGGGGCGGGGATGGGGAGACCCAGTACTTC. As protein: CASSRGGDGETQYF.